Following are 24 T cell receptor beta chains from one sample sequenced in a study of shared clonotypes between healthy human individuals (dated by TCRdb to between 2020 and 2021). Library creation used the immunoSEQ multiplex PCR assay. TCRdb retrieved this table from immuneACCESS and kept in-frame rearrangements only. Not all clones are present; in checked studies, unresolved V genes account for under half, and no reason is known for the remainder. This sample comprises about 120,000 clones, about 70% of them detected only once. The ten top clones hold roughly a quarter of the sample. Specimen: memory CD8+ T cells sorted from blood. The cell subset or site label of this sample denotes: CD45RO+ cells pooled with CCR7-negative TemRA cells. These TCRs come from a woman in her thirties in good health.

J is TRBJ2-1 and V is TRBV4-2, with no clear D. Trimming pared 0 bases from V and 0 bases from J, leaving 12 bases between. Germline loops: CDR1 LGHNA, CDR2 YNFKEQ. The CDR3 length is 17 residues. CDR3 amino acids: CASSQDQAAHSYNEQFF. The DNA for the CDR3 is TGTGCCAGCAGCCAAGATCAGGCGGCCCACTCCTACAATGAGCAGTTCTTC.

There are a few counts of this clone. The CDR3, as DNA: TGCGCCAGCAGCTTGGAGGGGGGTTTAAACATTCAGTACTTC. As protein: CASSLEGGLNIQYF. The chain recombines TRBV5-1 with TRBJ2-4; D may correspond to TRBD1 or TRBD2 (6 bases each). Trimming left V 0 bases short and J 6 bases short, with 10 bases between. The CDR3 runs 14 residues. Germline CDR1 and CDR2: SGHRS and YFSETQ. The full variable domain, in which reference TRBV5-1 and TRBJ2-4 provide the parts outside the CDR3, is KAGVTQTPRYLIKTRGQQVTLSCSPISGHRSVSWYQQTPGQGLQFLFEYFSETQRNKGNFPGRFSGRQFSNSRSEMNVSTLELGDSALYLCASSLEGGLNIQYFGAGTRLSVL.

The chain uses TRBV28 and TRBJ2-1, with D unclear. The V gene lost 5 bases and the J gene lost 0 bases, with 17 bases spanning the gap. The germline V gene encodes CDR1 MDHEN and CDR2 SYDVKM. This CDR3 spans 17 amino acids. Here the CDR3 reads CASSPPELGLSYNEQFF. CDR3 nucleotide sequence: TGTGCCAGCAGTCCCCCCGAATTGGGTCTCTCCTACAATGAGCAGTTCTTC. Using reference TRBV28 and TRBJ2-1 for the parts outside the CDR3, the full variable domain is DVKVTQSSRYLVKRTGEKVFLECVQDMDHENMFWYRQDPGLGLRLIYFSYDVKMKEKGDIPEGYSVSREKKERFSLILESASTNQTSMYLCASSPPELGLSYNEQFFGPGTRLTVL.

The chain links TRBV7-2 to TRBJ1-5; D is unresolved. The CDR3 sequence is 15 residues long. Deletions cut 5 bases from V and 5 bases from J, with 16 bases between. The germline V gene encodes CDR1 SGHTA and CDR2 FQGNSA. CDR3 region: CASSLDGGSDQPQHF. CDR3 bases: TGTGCCAGCAGCCTAGACGGAGGCAGCGATCAGCCCCAGCATTTT.

This clone was detected once. The genes are TRBV2 and TRBJ2-6, with 8 bases matching TRBD1. Trimming cost V 2 bases and J 3 bases; bases outside gene matches: 3. CDR3 length: 16 residues. In germline, CDR1 is SNHLY, CDR2 FYNNEI. The CDR3 DNA follows: TGTGCCAGCAGTGAACAGGGGGCCGGTGGGGCCAACGTCCTGACTTTC. This sequence encodes CASSEQGAGGANVLTF.

The V and J genes are TRBV7-2 and TRBJ2-2; 14 bases are shared with TRBD2. J was trimmed by 2 bases and V by 5 bases; bases with no gene match: 4. From germline, CDR1 is SGHTA and CDR2 FQGNSA. This CDR3 comprises 17 residues. The CDR3 region is CASSTGLAGVNTGELFF. CDR3 in DNA: TGTGCCAGCAGCACGGGACTAGCGGGAGTTAACACCGGGGAGCTGTTTTTT.

This clone appeared a few times. This chain uses TRBV25-1 with TRBJ2-7; 7 bases match TRBD1. Germline V gives CDR1 MGHDK, CDR2 SYGVNS. This CDR3 has 14 residues. V gave up 2 bases and J gave up 3 bases; unmatched junction bases: 4. The chain's CDR3 is CASSEPGQYYEQYF. The CDR3 region has the DNA TGTGCCAGCAGTGAACCGGGACAGTACTACGAGCAGTACTTC.

Written as DNA, the CDR3 is TGTGCCAGCAGTGAGCCCGGGACTAGCGGGCAAAATGAGCAGTTCTTC. It translates to CASSEPGTSGQNEQFF. J is TRBJ2-1 and V is TRBV25-1; 12 nucleotides line up with TRBD2. Germline CDR1 reads MGHDK; CDR2 reads SYGVNS. The CDR3 sequence is 16 residues long. The V segment lost 3 bases and the J segment 7 bases; nucleotides outside the gene matches: 7. The whole variable domain, remainder taken from reference TRBV25-1 and TRBJ2-1, is EADIYQTPRYLVIGTGKKITLECSQTMGHDKMYWYQQDPGMELHLIHYSYGVNSTEKGDLSSESTVSRIRTEHFPLTLESARPSHTSQYLCASSEPGTSGQNEQFFGPGTRLTVL.

The chain links TRBV13 to TRBJ1-3; no reliable D call. Germline CDR1 reads PRHDT; CDR2 reads FYEKMQ (reference sequence). The CDR3 loop spans 13 amino acids. V was shortened by 3 bases and J by 3 bases, with 6 bases between the two germline ends. This CDR3 is CASSLGFGNTIYF. For the CDR3, the DNA is TGTGCCAGCAGCTTGGGGTTTGGAAACACCATATATTTT. Drawing the rest from reference TRBV13 and TRBJ1-3, the complete variable domain is AAGVIQSPRHLIKEKRETATLKCYPIPRHDTVYWYQQGPGQDPQFLISFYEKMQSDKGSIPDRFSAQQFSDYHSELNMSSLELGDSALYFCASSLGFGNTIYFGEGSWLTVV.

The J gene is TRBJ2-1, the V gene TRBV7-8, with no clear D. Trimming shortened V by 1 base and J by 2 bases, and 6 bases separated the two germline ends. Germline CDR1 reads SGHVS; CDR2 reads FQNEAQ. The length of the CDR3 is 14 residues. The CDR3 is CASSLGATYNEQFF. For the CDR3, the DNA is TGTGCCAGCAGCTTAGGTGCCACCTACAATGAGCAGTTCTTC.

The chain is built from TRBV28 and TRBJ1-5; TRBD1 matches at 10 bases. Germline trimming cut 4 bases from V and 7 bases from J; bases unmatched to any gene: 4. Germline values: CDR1 MDHEN, CDR2 SYDVKM. CDR3 length equals 14 residues. In DNA, the CDR3 is TGTGCCAGCAGTTCCGGACAGGGGGTACAGCCCCAGCATTTT. Translated, it gives CASSSGQGVQPQHF.

The chain has TRBV11-2 and TRBJ1-4; 12 positions match TRBD1. The CDR3 sequence is 14 residues long. V was pared by 5 bases and J by 11 bases, with 6 bases of the junction left unmatched. The germline V gene encodes CDR1 SGHAT and CDR2 FQNNGV. CDR3 DNA sequence: TGTGCCAGCAGCCGGGGACAGGGGGCGCGGAAACTGTTTTTT. Translation gives CASSRGQGARKLFF.

Worth noting for this clone: Other nucleotide sequences from this sample produce the same CDR3. The chain joins TRBV6-1 to TRBJ1-5, with D possibly TRBD1 on 5 matching bases. Looked up from germline, CDR1 is MNHNS and CDR2 is SASEGT. The CDR3 contains 14 residues. V was cut by 1 base and J by 6 bases, with 10 bases left in between. The CDR3 reads CASSEGSGGQPQHF. The DNA of the CDR3 is TGTGCCAGCAGTGAAGGATCCGGGGGTCAGCCCCAGCATTTT.

This clone appeared a few times. The chain employs TRBV7-9 and TRBJ2-1; TRBD2 matches at 9 bases. Germline V gene data show CDR1 as SEHNR and CDR2 as FQNEAQ (reference sequence). CDR3 length equals 15 residues. With 5 bases clipped from V and 3 bases from J, the junction kept 5 bases outside the gene matches. In DNA form, the CDR3 reads TGTGCCAGCAGCCTTCGAGCGGGAGGCTACAATGAGCAGTTCTTC. It translates to CASSLRAGGYNEQFF.

The CDR3 bases are TGTGCCAGCAGTACCCTCGCCGCTTTAGGAGGTGAGCAGTTCTTC. This codes for CASSTLAALGGEQFF. The rearrangement joins TRBV27 to TRBJ2-1; tentative D call: TRBD2 (5 bases). There are 15 residues in the CDR3. Germline V gene sequence: CDR1 MNHEY, CDR2 SMNVEV (reference sequence). Trimming cost V 5 bases and J 9 bases, with 20 bases left between them.

CDR3 in amino acids: CASSNLADTYNEQFF. The CDR3 coding sequence is TGTGCCAGTAGTAACCTTGCGGATACCTACAATGAGCAGTTCTTC. The V call is TRBV19, the J call TRBJ2-1; no clear D gene. This CDR3 has 15 residues. CDR1 is LNHDA, CDR2 SQIVND, per germline (reference sequence). The V and J ends lost 4 bases and 2 bases respectively, with 12 bases between them.

The chain combines TRBV5-4 with TRBJ1-1, with TRBD1 identical over 12 bases. After removal of 4 bases from V and 4 bases from J, the junction contained 11 bases not matched to a gene. Germline CDR1 and CDR2: SGHNT and YYREEE (reference sequence). The CDR3 runs 17 residues. Here the CDR3 DNA reads TGTGCCAGCAGCGGCCGGGACAGGGGGCGTAGGGGCACTGAAGCTTTCTTT. Amino acid sequence: CASSGRDRGRRGTEAFF.

The sample holds many counts of this clone. J is TRBJ2-1 and V is TRBV5-4; D is perhaps TRBD1 (5 bases). The CDR3 loop spans 16 amino acids. Germline V gives CDR1 SGHNT, CDR2 YYREEE (reference sequence). The V and J ends lost 4 bases and 1 base respectively, with 15 bases between them. The CDR3 coding sequence is TGTGCCAGCAGCCAAGAAGTATCAGGGTCCTACAATGAGCAGTTCTTC. This codes for CASSQEVSGSYNEQFF.

This rearrangement joins TRBV18 to TRBJ2-7; 9 bases fit TRBD1. The J segment lost 3 bases and the V segment lost 4 bases, leaving 7 bases of the junction unmatched. Per the germline V gene, CDR1 is KGHSH and CDR2 is LQKENI. This CDR3 region has 15 residues. CDR3 region: CASSRDRGDLYEQYF. As DNA, the CDR3 is TGTGCCAGCTCACGAGACAGGGGGGACCTCTACGAGCAGTACTTC.

The rearrangement links TRBV11-2 to TRBJ2-1; D not certain. CDR1 and CDR2 from the germline V gene are SGHAT and FQNNGV. V was cut by 1 base and J by 5 bases, with 12 bases left in between. This CDR3 spans 15 amino acids. This CDR3 is CASSLGDWNDNEQFF. In DNA form, the CDR3 reads TGTGCCAGCAGCTTAGGAGACTGGAACGACAATGAGCAGTTCTTC. Complete variable domain (other parts from reference TRBV11-2 and TRBJ2-1): EAGVAQSPRYKIIEKRQSVAFWCNPISGHATLYWYQQILGQGPKLLIQFQNNGVVDDSQLPKDRFSAERLKGVDSTLKIQPAKLEDSAVYLCASSLGDWNDNEQFFGPGTRLTVL.

This clone was counted a single time. This sequence joins TRBV7-2 and TRBJ2-5; D not resolved. From germline, CDR1 is SGHTA and CDR2 FQGNSA. The CDR3 is 11 amino acids. V lost 6 bases to trimming and J lost 2 bases, with 4 bases between them. CDR3 loop: CASSSQETQYF. DNA for the CDR3: TGTGCCAGCAGTTCTCAAGAGACCCAGTACTTC.

This chain uses TRBV7-2 with TRBJ2-7; no clear D. The CDR3 is 14 amino acids. Germline V lookup: CDR1 SGHTA, CDR2 FQGNSA. Trimming left V 3 bases short and J 2 bases short, with 11 bases between. The CDR3 DNA reads as TGTGCCAGCAGCTTCCCCAGGCAGACCTACGAGCAGTACTTC. It is translated as CASSFPRQTYEQYF. Full variable domain (outside the CDR3, taken from reference TRBV7-2 and TRBJ2-7): GAGVSQSPSNKVTEKGKDVELRCDPISGHTALYWYRQSLGQGLEFLIYFQGNSAPDKSGLPSDRFSAERTGGSVSTLTIQRTQQEDSAVYLCASSFPRQTYEQYFGPGTRLTVT.

The chain recombines TRBV7-9 with TRBJ2-3, with TRBD2 matching over 11 bases. Germline lookup yields CDR1 SEHNR and CDR2 FQNEAQ (reference sequence). The junction had 10 bases not matched to a gene; V was cut back by 5 bases and J by 6 bases. The CDR3 covers 16 residues. This chain's CDR3 is CASSARLAGYLDTQYF. The CDR3 DNA reads as TGTGCCAGCAGCGCAAGACTAGCGGGATATTTGGATACGCAGTATTTT.

The chain links TRBV7-6 to TRBJ1-2; D unresolved. There are 15 residues in the CDR3. Germline lookup yields CDR1 SGHVS and CDR2 FNYEAQ. The V and J ends lost 2 bases and 0 bases respectively, with 10 bases between them. CDR3 sequence: CASSLYEGPNYGYTF. The DNA for the CDR3 is TGTGCCAGCAGCTTATACGAGGGCCCTAACTATGGCTACACCTTC.